The clone carrying this T cell receptor beta chain occurred a few times. Its antigen is undetermined. Regarding time point: pre-sensitization, week 0. Described treatment: therapeutic diphenylcyclopropenone sensitization with weekly scalp DPC. TCRdb independently ran MiXCR on the RACE reads; one entry per CDR3 protein. Altogether around 260,000 distinct CDR3 sequences are present, about 9.4% being singletons, with the ten largest covering about 2.5%. This record comes from a study of human T cells and chemical hapten exposure. Whole-study context: Patients having alopecia areata, totalis or universalis were mostly female. Study outcomes and limitations: Sensitizing with DPC caused no change in TCRs above 1 in 1000 frequency. Donors' alopecia may make their immune response differ from healthy people's.

Germline V gene data show CDR1 as LGHNA and CDR2 as YNFKEQ. Trimming cost V 2 bases and J 8 bases, with 15 bases left between them. The CDR3 extends over 15 amino acids. The chain combines TRBV4-2 with TRBJ1-4; D gene unclear. The sequenced sample was whole blood, obtained in connection with sensitization to the hapten diphenylcyclopropenone (DPC). The clonotype originates from a woman aged 40 to 49 with alopecia areata. Some clones in this sample may be carry-over from other donors' samples. CDR3 region: CASSQTQSTVEKLFF. In DNA, the CDR3 is TGTGCCAGCAGCCAAACCCAGAGCACAGTGGAAAAACTGTTTTTT.